The T cell receptor (beta chain) described here comes from a study of T cells expressing NK-cell markers. Study results and limitations: Of the CD8+ T cell pool in 6 or 7 donors, about 1.0-8% was accounted for by dominant NKG2C+ clonotypes.

Of note for this clonotype: The antigen is unknown.

TCRdb reanalyzed the 5' RACE reads, giving one entry per CDR3 protein sequence and no DNA. The sample includes hundreds of thousands of distinct CDR3 sequences. This CDR3 is built from 15 residues. The origin of this receptor is a man between 18 and 69 years old in good health. The sequencing input was blood T cells: a sorted CD56 or NKG2C T cell subset, CD4+ or CD8+ T cells, or bulk PBMC T cells (not recorded which). The chain recombines TRBV12-3 or TRBV12-4 with TRBJ1-1; as DNA is missing, the TRBD1 call by TCRdb cannot be tested. The CDR3 spells CASSLGGVRVGEAFF.